This TCR beta chain was profiled in a study of blood T cell dynamics during melanoma immunotherapy. At the level of the study: Metastatic melanoma patients received first-line pembrolizumab or nivolumab plus ipilimumab. Points from the study as a whole: Disease-control patients' PBMC repertoires became either more clonal or more diverse at W3.

Only in-frame clones appear in the TCRdb table, and some are missing; sequencing was by immunoSEQ multiplex PCR. This repertoire shows about 7,600 clones, about 84% found once; its top ten account for roughly 5.4%. As concerns this clone: What it binds is unknown.

Time point reported: week 3, after first cycle of checkpoint inhibitor. CDR1 WSHSY and CDR2 SAAADI come from the germline V gene. Trimming took 9 bases from V and 3 from J, leaving 12 bases between them. CDR3 size: 12 residues. This clonotype originated in a human donor with melanoma. Sequencing used blood, obtained from a patient treated with checkpoint blockade. The V and J genes are TRBV10-2 and TRBJ2-7, with a weak D call TRBD2 (6 bases). The CDR3 coding sequence is TGCGCCAGATTGGAGGGATTCTACGAGCAGTACTTC. Translating it yields CARLEGFYEQYF.